These 5 T cell receptor beta chains share one sample of origin, sequenced in a study of T-cell reconstitution after alpha-beta-depleted transplantation in children. For TCRbeta, the library was prepared with unique molecular identifiers. TCRdb re-derived calls from the PCR reads in MiXCR, one entry per CDR3 protein. This table has approximately 230,000 distinct CDR3 sequences, more than 20% appearing once. The sample in question was PBMCs, mostly from graft donor cells, obtained 360 days after TCRalphabeta/CD19-depleted stem cell transplant. Source of these receptors: a female patient aged 2-15 years who had a stem cell transplant for congenital amegakaryocytic thrombocytopenia, so the T cells may come from the graft donor.

V usage is TRBV12-3 or TRBV12-4 and J usage is TRBJ1-4; 8 bases map to TRBD1. V lost 5 bases, J lost 4 bases, and 6 bases stayed unmatched. The CDR3 length is 15 residues. The CDR3 is CASSVSGGHNEKLFF. The CDR3 bases are TGTGCCAGCAGTGTATCAGGGGGCCATAATGAAAAACTGTTTTTT.

This clonotype has more than one count but fewer than ten. V is TRBV20-1 and J is TRBJ2-1; 8 bases map to TRBD2. This CDR3 has 14 amino acids. Germline CDR1 is DFQATT and CDR2 is SNEGSKA (reference sequence). The CDR3 loop reads CSAQPGGYYNEQFF. The CDR3 coding sequence is TGCAGCGCCCAGCCGGGGGGGTACTACAATGAGCAGTTCTTC.

This sequence joins TRBV5-1 and TRBJ1-1; D might be TRBD1 (6 bases). In germline, CDR1 is SGHRS, CDR2 YFSETQ. Trimming shortened V by 10 bases and J by 5 bases, and 21 bases separated the two germline ends. CDR3 length: 14 residues. The CDR3 reads CASRLGGAWTEAFF. The DNA for the CDR3 is TGCGCCTCTCGGTTGGGGGGCGCTTGGACTGAAGCTTTCTTT.

J is TRBJ2-3 and V is TRBV7-9; TRBD2 agrees at 7 bases. The CDR3 contains 15 residues. Germline V lookup: CDR1 SEHNR, CDR2 FQNEAQ (reference sequence). With V trimmed by 2 bases and J by 4 bases, 6 bases remained unmatched. The CDR3 protein is CASSLQLALPDTQYF. In nucleotides, the CDR3 is TGTGCCAGCAGCTTACAACTAGCGCTTCCAGATACGCAGTATTTT.

This chain connects TRBV5-1 to TRBJ1-2, with 10 positions matching TRBD1. This CDR3 has 17 residues. V shed 4 bases, J shed 0 bases, and the junction held 9 bases outside the gene matches. CDR1 SGHRS and CDR2 YFSETQ come from the germline V gene. The CDR3 spells CASSGTGQGFANYGYTF. The CDR3 region has the DNA TGCGCCAGCAGCGGCACGGGACAGGGGTTTGCTAACTATGGCTACACCTTC.